This note documents a single TCR beta chain sequence. The target antigen is unknown. The CDR3 is made up of 14 amino acids. Trimming removed 5 bases from V and 1 base from J, with 9 bases in between. Germline assignment: CDR1 SGHTA and CDR2 FQGTGA. This table comes from immunoSEQ multiplex PCR, and its TCRdb copy is limited to in-frame clones, with some not included. The sample records nearly 110,000 clones, roughly 90% being singletons. The sample comes from a study of T cell responses to AZD1222 COVID-19 vaccine. Study conclusions and caveats: As reported, nearly half of all spike-specific TCRs target variant regions that are unmutated. A rise in Spike-specific TCR breadth and depth followed two AZD1222 doses.

The gene calls are TRBV7-3 and TRBJ2-1, with a possible D match to TRBD2 (6 bases). This specimen was peripheral blood, taken on day 0 of AZD1222 vaccination. The TCR was taken from an adult in good health. CDR3 residues: CASSRLGSYNEQFF. The CDR3 coding sequence is TGTGCCAGCAGCCGACTAGGGTCCTACAATGAGCAGTTCTTC.